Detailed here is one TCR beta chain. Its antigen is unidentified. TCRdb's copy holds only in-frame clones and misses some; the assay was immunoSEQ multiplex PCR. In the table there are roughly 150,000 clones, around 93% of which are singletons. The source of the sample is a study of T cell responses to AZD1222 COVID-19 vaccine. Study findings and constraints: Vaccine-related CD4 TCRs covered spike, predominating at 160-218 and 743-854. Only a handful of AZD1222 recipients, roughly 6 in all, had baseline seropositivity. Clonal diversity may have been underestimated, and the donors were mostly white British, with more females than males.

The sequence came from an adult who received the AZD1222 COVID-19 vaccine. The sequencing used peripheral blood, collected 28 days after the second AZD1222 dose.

The CDR3: CASSIFGGQSYEQYF. In DNA, the CDR3 is TGTGCCAGTAGTATTTTTGGGGGACAGAGCTACGAGCAGTACTTC. The chain links TRBV19 to TRBJ2-7, with 7 bases lining up with TRBD1. CDR3 length: 15 amino acids. Germline V gene lookup returns CDR1 LNHDA and CDR2 SQIVND (reference sequence). With 3 bases clipped from V and 3 bases from J, the junction kept 8 bases outside the gene matches.